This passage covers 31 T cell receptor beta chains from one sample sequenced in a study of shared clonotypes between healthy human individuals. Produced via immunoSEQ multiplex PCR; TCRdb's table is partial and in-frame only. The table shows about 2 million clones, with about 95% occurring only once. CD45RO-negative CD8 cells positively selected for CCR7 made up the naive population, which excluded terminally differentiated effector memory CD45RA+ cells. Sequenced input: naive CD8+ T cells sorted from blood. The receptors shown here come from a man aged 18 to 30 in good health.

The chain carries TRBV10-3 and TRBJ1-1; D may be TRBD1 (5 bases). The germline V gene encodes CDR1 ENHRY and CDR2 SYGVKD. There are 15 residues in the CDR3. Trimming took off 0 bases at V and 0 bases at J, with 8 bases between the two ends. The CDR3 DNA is TGTGCCATCAGTGAGTCGCCAGGGATGAACACTGAAGCTTTCTTT. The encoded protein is CAISESPGMNTEAFF.

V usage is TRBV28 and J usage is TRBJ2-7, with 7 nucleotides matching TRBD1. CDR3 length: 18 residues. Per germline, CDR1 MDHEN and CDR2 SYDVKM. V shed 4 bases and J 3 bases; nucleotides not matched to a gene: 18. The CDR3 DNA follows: TGTGCCAGCAGTTCATCAAAGATAAAATGGGACAGTCTCTACGAGCAGTACTTC. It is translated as CASSSSKIKWDSLYEQYF.

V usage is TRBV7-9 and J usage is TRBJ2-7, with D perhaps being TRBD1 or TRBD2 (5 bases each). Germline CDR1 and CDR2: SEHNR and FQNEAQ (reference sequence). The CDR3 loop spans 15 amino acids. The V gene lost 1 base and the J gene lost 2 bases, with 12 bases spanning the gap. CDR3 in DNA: TGTGCCAGCAGCTTAGTACTAGGGGTCCCCTACGAGCAGTACTTC. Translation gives CASSLVLGVPYEQYF.

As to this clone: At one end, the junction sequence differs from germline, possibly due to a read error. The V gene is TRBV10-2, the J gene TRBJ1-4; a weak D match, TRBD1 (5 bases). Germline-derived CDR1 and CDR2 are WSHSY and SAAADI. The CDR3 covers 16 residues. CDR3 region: CASSLGEVGTYEKLFF. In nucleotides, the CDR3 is TGCGCCAGCAGCCTGGGGGAGGTGGGAACTTATGAAAAACTGTTTTTT.

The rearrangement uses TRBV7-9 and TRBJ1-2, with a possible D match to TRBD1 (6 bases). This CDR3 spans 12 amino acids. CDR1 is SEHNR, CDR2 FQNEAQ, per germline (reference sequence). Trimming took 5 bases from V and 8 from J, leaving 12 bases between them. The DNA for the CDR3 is TGTGCCAGCAGCCATGGGACACAGGGCTACACCTTC. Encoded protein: CASSHGTQGYTF.

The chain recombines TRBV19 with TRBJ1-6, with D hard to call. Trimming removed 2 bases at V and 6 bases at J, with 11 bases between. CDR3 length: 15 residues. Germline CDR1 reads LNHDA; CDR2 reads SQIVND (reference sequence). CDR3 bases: TGTGCCAGTAGTATACGCCCCGTAGTTAATTCACCCCTCCACTTT. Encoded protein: CASSIRPVVNSPLHF.

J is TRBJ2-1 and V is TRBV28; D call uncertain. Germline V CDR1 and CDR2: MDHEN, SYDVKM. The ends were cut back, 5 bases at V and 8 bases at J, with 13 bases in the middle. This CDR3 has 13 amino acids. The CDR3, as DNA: TGTGCCAGCAGTGGTAGCCCGATGGATGAGCAGTTCTTC. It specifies CASSGSPMDEQFF. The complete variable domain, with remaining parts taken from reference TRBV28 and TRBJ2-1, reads DVKVTQSSRYLVKRTGEKVFLECVQDMDHENMFWYRQDPGLGLRLIYFSYDVKMKEKGDIPEGYSVSREKKERFSLILESASTNQTSMYLCASSGSPMDEQFFGPGTRLTVL.

CDR3 in DNA: TGTGCCAGCAGCAAGACTGGGATGTTCGCTGAAGCTTTCTTT. This translates into CASSKTGMFAEAFF. This sequence joins TRBV7-9 and TRBJ1-1; D unclear. V lost 5 bases to trimming and J lost 6 bases, with 16 bases between them. The CDR3 is 14 residues long. CDR1 is SEHNR, CDR2 FQNEAQ, per germline (reference sequence).

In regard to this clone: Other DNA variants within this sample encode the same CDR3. CDR3 in amino acids: CASSLSSGGGTYEQYF. CDR3 DNA sequence: TGTGCCAGCAGCTTGAGCAGTGGAGGGGGAACCTACGAGCAGTACTTC. The chain employs TRBV5-6 and TRBJ2-7, with D possibly called TRBD1 or TRBD2 (6 bases each). V was cut by 1 base and J by 2 bases, with 16 bases left in between. Per the germline V gene, CDR1 is SGHDT and CDR2 is YYEEEE. This CDR3 is built from 16 residues.

CDR3 loop: CASSRETSGYEQYF. The CDR3 DNA follows: TGTGCCAGCTCACGTGAGACTAGCGGATACGAGCAGTACTTC. The J gene is TRBJ2-7, the V gene TRBV18; TRBD2 matches 9 bases. CDR1 is KGHSH and CDR2 is LQKENI in the germline V gene. J gave up 4 bases and V 4 bases, and 5 bases lay outside the gene matches. This CDR3 is built from 14 residues.

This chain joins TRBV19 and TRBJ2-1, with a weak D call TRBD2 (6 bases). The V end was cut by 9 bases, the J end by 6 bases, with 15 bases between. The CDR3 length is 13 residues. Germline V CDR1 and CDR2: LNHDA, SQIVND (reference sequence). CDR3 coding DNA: TGTGCCAGCGGGTTCGGGGGTCTCAATGAGCAGTTCTTC. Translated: CASGFGGLNEQFF.

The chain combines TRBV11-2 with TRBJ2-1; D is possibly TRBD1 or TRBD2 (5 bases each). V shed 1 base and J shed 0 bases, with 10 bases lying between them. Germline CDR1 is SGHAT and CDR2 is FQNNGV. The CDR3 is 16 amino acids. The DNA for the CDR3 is TGTGCCAGCAGCTTAGTGTGGGGGAGCTCCTACAATGAGCAGTTCTTC. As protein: CASSLVWGSSYNEQFF.

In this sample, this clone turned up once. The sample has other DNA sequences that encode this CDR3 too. Written as DNA, the CDR3 is TGTGCCAGCAGCTTAGGACTAGCGGGCCACAATGAGCAGTTCTTC. Translating it yields CASSLGLAGHNEQFF. V usage is TRBV7-9 and J usage is TRBJ2-1; 10 bases match TRBD2. V trimming: 1 base; J trimming: 5 bases; junction bases outside the gene matches: 2. There are 15 residues in the CDR3. CDR1 SEHNR and CDR2 FQNEAQ come from the germline V gene (reference sequence).

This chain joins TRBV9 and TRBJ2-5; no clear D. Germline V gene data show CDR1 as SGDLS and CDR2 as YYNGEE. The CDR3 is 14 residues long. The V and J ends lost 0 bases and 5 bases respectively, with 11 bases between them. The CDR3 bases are TGTGCCAGCAGCGTAGAGGCTCGCTCGGAGACCCAGTACTTC. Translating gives CASSVEARSETQYF.

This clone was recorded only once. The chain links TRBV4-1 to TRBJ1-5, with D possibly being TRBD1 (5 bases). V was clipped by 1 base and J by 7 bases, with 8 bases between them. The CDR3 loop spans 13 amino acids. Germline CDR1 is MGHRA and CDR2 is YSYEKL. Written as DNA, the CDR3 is TGCGCCAGCAGCCAAGCTCAGGGACAGCCCCAGCATTTT. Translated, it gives CASSQAQGQPQHF.

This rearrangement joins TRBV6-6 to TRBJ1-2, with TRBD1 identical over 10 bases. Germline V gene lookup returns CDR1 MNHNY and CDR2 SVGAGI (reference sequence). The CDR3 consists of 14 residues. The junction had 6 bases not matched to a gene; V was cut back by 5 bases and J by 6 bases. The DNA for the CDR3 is TGTGCCAGCAGTGTCGACAGGGGGCTAGATGGCTACACCTTC. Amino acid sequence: CASSVDRGLDGYTF.

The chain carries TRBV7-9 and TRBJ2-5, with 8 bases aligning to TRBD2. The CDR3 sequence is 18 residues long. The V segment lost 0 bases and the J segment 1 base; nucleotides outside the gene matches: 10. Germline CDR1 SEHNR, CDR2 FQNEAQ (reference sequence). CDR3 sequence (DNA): TGTGCCAGCAGCTTAGCGTCGGGTAGCGGGGATATCCAAGAGACCCAGTACTTC. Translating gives CASSLASGSGDIQETQYF.

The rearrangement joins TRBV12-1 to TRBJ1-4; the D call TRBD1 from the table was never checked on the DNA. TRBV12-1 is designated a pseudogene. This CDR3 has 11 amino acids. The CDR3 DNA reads TGTGCCAGCAACTTCCAGGAAAAACTGTTTTTT. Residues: CASNFQEKLFF.

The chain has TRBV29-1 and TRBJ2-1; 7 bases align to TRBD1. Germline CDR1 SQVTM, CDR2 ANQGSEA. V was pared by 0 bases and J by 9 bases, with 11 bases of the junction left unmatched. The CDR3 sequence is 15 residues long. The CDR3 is CSVEEQGVVTIEQFF. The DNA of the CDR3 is TGCAGCGTTGAAGAGCAGGGGGTCGTTACAATTGAGCAGTTCTTC.

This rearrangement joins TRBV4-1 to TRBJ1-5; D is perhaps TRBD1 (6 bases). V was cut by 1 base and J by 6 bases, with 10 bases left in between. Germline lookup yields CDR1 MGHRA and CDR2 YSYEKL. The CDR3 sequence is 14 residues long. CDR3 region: CASSQGQVPQPQHF. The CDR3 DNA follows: TGCGCCAGCAGCCAAGGACAGGTTCCTCAGCCCCAGCATTTT.

In DNA, the CDR3 is TGTGCCAGCAGTTTTCTCAAGCGGGAGGATTCCACAGATACGCAGTATTTT. This sequence encodes CASSFLKREDSTDTQYF. The chain employs TRBV28 and TRBJ2-3; 9 nucleotides line up with TRBD2. This CDR3 has 17 residues. V trimming: 3 bases; J trimming: 2 bases; junction bases outside the gene matches: 9. In germline, CDR1 is MDHEN, CDR2 SYDVKM.

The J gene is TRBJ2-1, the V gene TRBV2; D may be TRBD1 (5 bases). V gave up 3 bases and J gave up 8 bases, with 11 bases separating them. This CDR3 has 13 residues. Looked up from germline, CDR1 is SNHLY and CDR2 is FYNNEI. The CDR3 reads CASSEDNGDEQFF. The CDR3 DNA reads TGTGCCAGCAGTGAGGACAATGGTGATGAGCAGTTCTTC.

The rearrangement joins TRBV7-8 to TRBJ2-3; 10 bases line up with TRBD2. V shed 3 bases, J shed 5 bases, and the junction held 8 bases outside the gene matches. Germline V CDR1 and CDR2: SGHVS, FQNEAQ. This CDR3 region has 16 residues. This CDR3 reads CASSFLSGGQGDTQYF. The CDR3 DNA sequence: TGTGCCAGCAGCTTCCTTAGCGGGGGGCAGGGAGATACGCAGTATTTT.

This chain's CDR3 is CASSLNRDYEQYF. CDR3 DNA: TGTGCCAGCAGTTTGAACAGGGACTACGAGCAGTACTTC. The V gene is TRBV6-4, the J gene TRBJ2-7; D possibly corresponds to TRBD1 (6 bases). The CDR3 is made up of 13 amino acids. Germline lookup yields CDR1 MRHNA and CDR2 SNTAGT. V dropped 5 bases and J dropped 3 bases, with 11 bases sitting between them.

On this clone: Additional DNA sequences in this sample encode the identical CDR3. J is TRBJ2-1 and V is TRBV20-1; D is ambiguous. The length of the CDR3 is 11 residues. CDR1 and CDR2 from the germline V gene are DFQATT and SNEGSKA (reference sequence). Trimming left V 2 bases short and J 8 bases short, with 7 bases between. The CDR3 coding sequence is TGCAGTGCTAGATACGTGGATGAGCAGTTCTTC. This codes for CSARYVDEQFF.

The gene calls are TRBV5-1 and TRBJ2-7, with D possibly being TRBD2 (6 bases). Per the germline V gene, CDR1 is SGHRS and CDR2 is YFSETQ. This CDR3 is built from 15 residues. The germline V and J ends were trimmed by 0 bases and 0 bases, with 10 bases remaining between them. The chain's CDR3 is CASSLARGSSYEQYF. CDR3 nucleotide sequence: TGCGCCAGCAGCTTGGCTCGGGGGAGCTCCTACGAGCAGTACTTC.

The CDR3 spells CASSLPLVAGVRNEQFF. DNA for the CDR3: TGTGCCAGCAGCTTACCCCTTGTTGCGGGAGTGAGGAATGAGCAGTTCTTC. The rearrangement links TRBV7-9 to TRBJ2-1; 7 bases fit TRBD2. Germline CDR1 is SEHNR and CDR2 is FQNEAQ (reference sequence). V lost 2 bases and J lost 7; bases outside the gene matches: 14. The CDR3 is made up of 17 amino acids. The variable domain in full, completed from reference TRBV7-9 and TRBJ2-1, reads DTGVSQNPRHKITKRGQNVTFRCDPISEHNRLYWYRQTLGQGPEFLTYFQNEAQLEKSRLLSDRFSAERPKGSFSTLEIQRTEQGDSAMYLCASSLPLVAGVRNEQFFGPGTRLTVL.

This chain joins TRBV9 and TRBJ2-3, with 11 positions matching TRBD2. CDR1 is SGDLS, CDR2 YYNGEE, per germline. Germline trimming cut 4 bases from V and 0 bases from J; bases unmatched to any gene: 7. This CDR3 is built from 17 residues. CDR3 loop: CASSLFPSGGSTDTQYF. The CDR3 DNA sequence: TGTGCCAGCAGCCTCTTCCCTAGCGGGGGGAGCACAGATACGCAGTATTTT.

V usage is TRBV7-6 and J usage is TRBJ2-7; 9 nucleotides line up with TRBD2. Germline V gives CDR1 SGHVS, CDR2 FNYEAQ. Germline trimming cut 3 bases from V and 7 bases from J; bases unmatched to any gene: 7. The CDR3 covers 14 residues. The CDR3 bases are TGTGCCAGCAGCTTCAATGGGGCGGGAGGGGAGCAGTACTTC. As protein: CASSFNGAGGEQYF.

CDR3 sequence (DNA): TGTGCCTGGAGTGTAACACTAGCGGGGGAGACCCAGTACTTC. Its translation: CAWSVTLAGETQYF. The V call is TRBV30, the J call TRBJ2-5; 10 nucleotides align to TRBD2. Germline lookup yields CDR1 GTSNPN and CDR2 SVGIG (reference sequence). V shed 0 bases and J 5 bases; nucleotides not matched to a gene: 3. The CDR3 runs 14 residues. Full variable domain (rest looked up from reference TRBV30 and TRBJ2-5): SQTIHQWPATLVQPVGSPLSLECTVEGTSNPNLYWYRQAAGRGLQLLFYSVGIGQISSEVPQNLSASRPQDRQFILSSKKLLLSDSGFYLCAWSVTLAGETQYFGPGTRLLVL.

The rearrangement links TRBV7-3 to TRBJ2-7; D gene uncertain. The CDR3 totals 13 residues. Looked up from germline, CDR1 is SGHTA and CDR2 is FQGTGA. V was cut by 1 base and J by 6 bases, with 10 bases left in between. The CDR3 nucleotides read TGTGCCAGCAGCTTAATGGCAGGAACCGAGCAGTACTTC. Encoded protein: CASSLMAGTEQYF. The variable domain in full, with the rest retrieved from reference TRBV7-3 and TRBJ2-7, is GAGVSQTPSNKVTEKGKYVELRCDPISGHTALYWYRQSLGQGPEFLIYFQGTGAADDSGLPNDRFFAVRPEGSVSTLKIQRTERGDSAVYLCASSLMAGTEQYFGPGTRLTVT.